This T cell receptor (beta chain) came from a study of T cells after yellow fever vaccination. Overall study results and limits: Reappearing after the booster were most of the clones from primary vaccination (around 95% CD4, 88% CD8).

The CDR3 sequence is 14 residues long. Deletions cut 0 bases from V and 5 bases from J, with 10 bases between. MiXCR, run by TCRdb on the 5' RACE reads, gives a single entry per CDR3 protein. The data contain hundreds of thousands of distinct CDR3 sequences, approximately 10% of them seen just once; the ten biggest clones take up about 17%. This clonotype was observed a few times. Its antigen remains unknown. Sequencing used PBMCs, obtained on the day of the first yellow fever vaccination. The chain employs TRBV12-3 or TRBV12-4 and TRBJ2-5; D perhaps matches TRBD1 (5 bases). The clonotype originates from a man younger than 35 who received the YFV17D yellow fever vaccine. The CDR3 region has the DNA TGTGCCAGCAGTTTAGCCAGGGTGGTTGAGACCCAGTACTTC. It specifies CASSLARVVETQYF.